This entry features one TCR beta chain sequence. Its cognate antigen is unknown. These data are taken from a study of cytomegalovirus exposure and HLA in healthy donors. Study-level findings and limits: Later work found that TCR association rates differed between HLA loci; DRB1 had the most and HLA-C the fewest. The classifier reportedly diagnosed cytomegalovirus status with high sensitivity and specificity. Later analysis identified about 18,000 TCR beta sequences associated with HLA alleles, using a false discovery rate threshold of 0.05. Likely technical artifact: a cluster of highly shared sequence variants.

There are 16 residues in the CDR3. Trimming removed 2 bases from V and 4 bases from J, with 15 bases in between. Germline CDR1 reads SEHNR; CDR2 reads FQNEAQ (reference sequence). The PCR ran on 60 Vbeta and 13 Jbeta primers. Data came from immunoSEQ multiplex PCR; TCRdb stores just in-frame clones and leaves some out. This sample lists some 140,000 clones; its ten largest clones have roughly 2%. The chain carries TRBV7-9 and TRBJ2-1, with D possibly matching TRBD2 (5 bases). The source is a woman aged 55-70 years in good health and CMV-seronegative. Sequences were obtained from PBMCs. CDR3 residues: CASSLFRGGAYNEQFF. DNA for the CDR3: TGTGCCAGCAGCTTATTTCGGGGTGGTGCGTACAATGAGCAGTTCTTC.